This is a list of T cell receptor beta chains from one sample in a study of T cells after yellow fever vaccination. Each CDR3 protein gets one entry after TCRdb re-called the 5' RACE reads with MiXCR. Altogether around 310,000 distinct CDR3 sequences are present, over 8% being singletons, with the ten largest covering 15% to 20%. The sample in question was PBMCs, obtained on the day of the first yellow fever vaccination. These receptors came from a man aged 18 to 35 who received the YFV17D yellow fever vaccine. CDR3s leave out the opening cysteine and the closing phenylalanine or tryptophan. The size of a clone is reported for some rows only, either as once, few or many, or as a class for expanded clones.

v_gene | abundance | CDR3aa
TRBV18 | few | ASSEQGDTGELF
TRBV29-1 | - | SVDPGTEAF
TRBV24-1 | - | ATSDSGRGVNQPQH
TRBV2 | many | ASSGTGASTDTQY
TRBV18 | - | ASSPDRRETQY
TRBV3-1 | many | ASSQLGGGAETQY
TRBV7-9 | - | ASSPPLGNEQF
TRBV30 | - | AWGQGYEQY
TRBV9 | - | ASSVDNQWTGRMV
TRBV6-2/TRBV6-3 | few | ASSWGQDTEAF